This T cell receptor (beta chain) was documented in a study of Graves' ophthalmopathy and Graves' hyperthyroidism. Whole-study results and caveats: Appearing in blood as well were most expanded thyroid clonotypes above 0.001 frequency.

Amplifying from RNA transcripts, the study obtained TCR beta CDR3 regions. An opening RT-PCR round employed HTBI primers and preceded a second-round multiplex PCR. TCRdb re-called the multiplex PCR reads through MiXCR, storing one row per CDR3 protein. There are 200,000 to 250,000 distinct CDR3 sequences in the sample; 45% to 55% occur only once, and around half lies in the top ten. This clonotype was found a few times. Its specificity is unknown. Trimming shortened V by 3 bases and J by 10 bases, and 7 bases separated the two germline ends. CDR1 and CDR2 (germline): MGHDK, SYGVNS. The CDR3 is made up of 12 amino acids. Ophthalmopathy was moderately-to-severely active, CAS at least 3, NOSPECS at least 4, lasting under 3 months. Orbital computed tomography and thyroid ultrasound, along with TRAb, serum thyroxine and clinical symptoms, underpinned diagnosis.

The chain has TRBV25-1 and TRBJ1-6; D is undetermined. The source of this sequence is an adult man with Graves' ophthalmopathy. The sample was peripheral blood. The CDR3 loop is CASSEGRSPLHF. In DNA form, the CDR3 reads TGTGCCAGCAGTGAGGGGAGGTCACCCCTCCACTTT.